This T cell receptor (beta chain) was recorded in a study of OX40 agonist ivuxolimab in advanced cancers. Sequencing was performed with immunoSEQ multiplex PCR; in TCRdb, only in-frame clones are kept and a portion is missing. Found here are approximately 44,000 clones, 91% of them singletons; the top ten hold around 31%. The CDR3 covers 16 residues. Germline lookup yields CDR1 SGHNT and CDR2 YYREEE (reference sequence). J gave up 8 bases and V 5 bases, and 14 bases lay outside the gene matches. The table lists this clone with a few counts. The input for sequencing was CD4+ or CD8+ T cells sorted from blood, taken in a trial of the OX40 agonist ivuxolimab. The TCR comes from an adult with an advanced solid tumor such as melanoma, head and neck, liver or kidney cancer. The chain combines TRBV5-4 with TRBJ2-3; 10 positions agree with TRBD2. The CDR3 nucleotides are TGTGCCAGCAGTTCTCGGACTAGCGGACCACAGAGTACGCAGTATTTT. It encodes CASSSRTSGPQSTQYF.